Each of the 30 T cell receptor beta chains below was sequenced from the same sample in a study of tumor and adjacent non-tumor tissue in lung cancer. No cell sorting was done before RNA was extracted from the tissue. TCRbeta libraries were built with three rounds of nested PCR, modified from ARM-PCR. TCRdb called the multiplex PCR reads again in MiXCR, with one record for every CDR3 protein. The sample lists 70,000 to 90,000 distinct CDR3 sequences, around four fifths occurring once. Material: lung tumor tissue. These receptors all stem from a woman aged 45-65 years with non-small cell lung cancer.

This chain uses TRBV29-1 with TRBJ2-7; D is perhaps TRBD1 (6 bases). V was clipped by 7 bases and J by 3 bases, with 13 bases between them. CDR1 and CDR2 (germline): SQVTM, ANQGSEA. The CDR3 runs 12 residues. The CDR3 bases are TGCAGCGAGACGGACAGATTCTACGAGCAGTACTTC. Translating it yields CSETDRFYEQYF.

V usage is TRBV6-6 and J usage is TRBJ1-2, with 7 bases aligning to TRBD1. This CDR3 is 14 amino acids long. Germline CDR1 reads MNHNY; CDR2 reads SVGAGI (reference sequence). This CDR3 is CVNSPGTASYGYTF. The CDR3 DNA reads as TGTGTCAACAGCCCCGGGACAGCCTCCTATGGCTACACCTTC.

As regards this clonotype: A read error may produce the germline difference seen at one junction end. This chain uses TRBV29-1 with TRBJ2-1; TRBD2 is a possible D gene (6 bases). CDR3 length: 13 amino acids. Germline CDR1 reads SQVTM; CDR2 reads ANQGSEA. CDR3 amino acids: CSAKKREGGEQYF. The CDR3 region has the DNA TGCAGCGCCAAGAAGCGCGAGGGAGGTGAGCAATACTTC.

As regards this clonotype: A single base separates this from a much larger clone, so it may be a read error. The CDR3 spells CASSPGHPSNTGELFF. As DNA, the CDR3 is TGTGCCAGCTCACCGGGACACCCCTCGAACACCGGGGAGCTGTTTTTT. The chain combines TRBV18 with TRBJ2-2; tentatively, D is TRBD1 (6 bases). With 3 bases removed from V and 0 bases from J, the gap between germline ends came to 11 bases. Germline V gene sequence: CDR1 KGHSH, CDR2 LQKENI. The CDR3 sequence is 16 residues long.

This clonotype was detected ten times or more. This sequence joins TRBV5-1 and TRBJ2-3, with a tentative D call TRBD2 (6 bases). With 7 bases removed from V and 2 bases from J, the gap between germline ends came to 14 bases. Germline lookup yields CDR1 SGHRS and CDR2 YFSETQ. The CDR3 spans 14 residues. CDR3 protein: CASSAGRVTDTQYF. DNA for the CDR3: TGCGCCAGCTCCGCGGGAAGGGTCACAGATACGCAGTATTTT.

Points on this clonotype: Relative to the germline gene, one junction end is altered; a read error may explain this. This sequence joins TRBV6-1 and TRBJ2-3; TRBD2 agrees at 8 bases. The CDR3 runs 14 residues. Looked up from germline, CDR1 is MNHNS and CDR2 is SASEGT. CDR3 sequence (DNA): TGTGTCAGCAAGACTAGCGAGGGGACAGATACGCAGTATTTT. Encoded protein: CVSKTSEGTDTQYF.

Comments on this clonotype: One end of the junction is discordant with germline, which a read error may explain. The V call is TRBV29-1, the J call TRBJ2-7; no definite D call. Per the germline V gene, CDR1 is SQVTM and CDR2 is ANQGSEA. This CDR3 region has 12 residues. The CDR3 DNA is TGCAGCGTTTTTGCGGAGTCCTACAAGCAGTACTTC. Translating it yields CSVFAESYKQYF.

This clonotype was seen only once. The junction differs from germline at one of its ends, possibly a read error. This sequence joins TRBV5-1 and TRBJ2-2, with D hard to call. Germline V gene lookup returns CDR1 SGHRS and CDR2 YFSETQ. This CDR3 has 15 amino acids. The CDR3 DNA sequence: TGCGCCAACAGCTTGGGGATCCGCTCCACCGGGGAGCTGTTTTTT. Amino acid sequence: CANSLGIRSTGELFF. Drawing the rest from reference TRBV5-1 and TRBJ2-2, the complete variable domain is KAGVTQTPRYLIKTRGQQVTLSCSPISGHRSVSWYQQTPGQGLQFLFEYFSETQRNKGNFPGRFSGRQFSNSRSEMNVSTLELGDSALYLCANSLGIRSTGELFFGEGSRLTVL.

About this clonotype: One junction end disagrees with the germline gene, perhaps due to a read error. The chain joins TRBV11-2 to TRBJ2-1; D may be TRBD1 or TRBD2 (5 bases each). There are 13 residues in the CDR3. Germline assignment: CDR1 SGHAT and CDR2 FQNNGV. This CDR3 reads CAEGDGGPRELFF. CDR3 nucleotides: TGTGCCGAAGGGGACGGAGGACCGCGCGAGCTGTTCTTC.

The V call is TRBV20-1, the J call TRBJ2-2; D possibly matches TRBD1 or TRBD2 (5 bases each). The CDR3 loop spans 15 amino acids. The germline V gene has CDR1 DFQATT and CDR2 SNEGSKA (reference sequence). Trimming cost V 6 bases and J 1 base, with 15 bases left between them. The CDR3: CSAHTGAGNTGELFF. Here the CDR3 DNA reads TGCAGTGCGCACACCGGGGCGGGGAACACCGGGGAGCTGTTTTTT.

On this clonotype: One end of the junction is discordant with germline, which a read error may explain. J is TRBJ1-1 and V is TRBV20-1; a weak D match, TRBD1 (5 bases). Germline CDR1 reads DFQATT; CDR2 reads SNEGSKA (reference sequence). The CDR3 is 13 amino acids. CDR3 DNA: TGCAGTACTAGAGGATGGTCGGACACTGAAGCTTTCTTC. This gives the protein CSTRGWSDTEAFF.

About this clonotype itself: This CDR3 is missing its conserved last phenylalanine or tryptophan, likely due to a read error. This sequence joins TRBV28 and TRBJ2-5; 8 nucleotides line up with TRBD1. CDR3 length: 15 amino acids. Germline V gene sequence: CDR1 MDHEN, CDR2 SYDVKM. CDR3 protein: CTSSAGDRGFETQYS. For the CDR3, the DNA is TGTACCAGCAGTGCCGGCGACAGGGGTTTCGAGACCCAGTACTCC.

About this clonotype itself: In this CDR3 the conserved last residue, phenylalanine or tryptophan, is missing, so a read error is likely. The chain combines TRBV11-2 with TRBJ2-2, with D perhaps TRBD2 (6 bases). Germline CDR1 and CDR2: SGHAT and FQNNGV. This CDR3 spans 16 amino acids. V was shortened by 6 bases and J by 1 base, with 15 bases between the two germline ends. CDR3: CASSGLQEGNTGELFS. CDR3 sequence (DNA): TGTGCCAGCAGTGGATTACAGGAGGGGAACACCGGGGAGCTGTTTTCT.

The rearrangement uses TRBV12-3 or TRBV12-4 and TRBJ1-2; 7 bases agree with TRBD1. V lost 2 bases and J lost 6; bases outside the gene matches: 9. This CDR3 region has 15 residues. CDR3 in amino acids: CASSLRAQGTNGYTF. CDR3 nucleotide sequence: TGTGCCAGCAGTTTAAGGGCACAGGGGACTAATGGCTACACCTTC.

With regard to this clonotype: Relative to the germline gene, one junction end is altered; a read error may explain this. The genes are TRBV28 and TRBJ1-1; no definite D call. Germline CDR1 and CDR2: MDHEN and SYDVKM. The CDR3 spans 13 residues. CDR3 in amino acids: CACSLSVGTESFF. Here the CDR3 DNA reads TGTGCCTGCAGTTTATCGGTAGGAACTGAATCTTTCTTT.

The DNA of the CDR3 is TGTGCCAGCACATTAGGCCCCTCCGGGGCAGCCTATGGCTACACCTTC. It specifies CASTLGPSGAAYGYTF. The chain is built from TRBV11-2 and TRBJ1-2, with a tentative D call TRBD1 (5 bases). Germline V CDR1 and CDR2: SGHAT, FQNNGV. The CDR3 spans 16 residues. V lost 7 bases and J 4 bases, leaving 22 bases between the germline ends.

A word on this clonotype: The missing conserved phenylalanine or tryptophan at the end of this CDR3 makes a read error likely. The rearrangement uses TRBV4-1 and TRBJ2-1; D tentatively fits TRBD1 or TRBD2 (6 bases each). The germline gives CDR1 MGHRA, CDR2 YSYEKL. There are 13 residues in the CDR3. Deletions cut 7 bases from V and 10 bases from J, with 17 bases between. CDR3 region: CASNQKGDSEQFL. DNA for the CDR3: TGCGCCAGCAACCAGAAGGGGGACTCCGAGCAGTTCTTG.

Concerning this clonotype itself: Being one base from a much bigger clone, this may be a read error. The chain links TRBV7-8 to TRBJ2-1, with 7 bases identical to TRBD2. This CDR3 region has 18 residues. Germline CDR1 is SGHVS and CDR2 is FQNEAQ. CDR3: CASSPSAGLAVGTNVQFF. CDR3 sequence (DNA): TGTGCCAGCAGTCCCAGTGCGGGGCTAGCGGTAGGGACCAATGTGCAGTTCTTC. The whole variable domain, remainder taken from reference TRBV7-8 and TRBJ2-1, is GAGVSQSPRYKVAKRGQDVALRCDPISGHVSLFWYQQALGQGPEFLTYFQNEAQLDKSGLPSDRFFAERPEGSVSTLKIQRTQQEDSAVYLCASSPSAGLAVGTNVQFFGPGTRLTVL.

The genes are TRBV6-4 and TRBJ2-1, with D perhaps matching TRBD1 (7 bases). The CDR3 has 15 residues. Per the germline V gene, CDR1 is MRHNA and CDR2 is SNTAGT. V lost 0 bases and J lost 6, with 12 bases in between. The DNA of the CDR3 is TGTGCCAGCAGTGACTCAAGGCAGGGGGGCAATGAGCAGTTCTTC. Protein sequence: CASSDSRQGGNEQFF.

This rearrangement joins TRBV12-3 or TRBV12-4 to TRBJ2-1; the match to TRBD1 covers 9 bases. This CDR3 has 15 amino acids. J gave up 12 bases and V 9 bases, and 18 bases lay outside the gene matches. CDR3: CASSHSDRGGGGQFF. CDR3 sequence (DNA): TGTGCCAGTAGTCACTCGGACAGGGGAGGGGGTGGGCAGTTCTTC.

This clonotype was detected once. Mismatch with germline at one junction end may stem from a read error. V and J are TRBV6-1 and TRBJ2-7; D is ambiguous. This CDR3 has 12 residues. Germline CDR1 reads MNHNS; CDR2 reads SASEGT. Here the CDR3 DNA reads TGTTCCAGCAGAATCCAAGGCTACGAGCAGTACTTC. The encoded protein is CSSRIQGYEQYF.

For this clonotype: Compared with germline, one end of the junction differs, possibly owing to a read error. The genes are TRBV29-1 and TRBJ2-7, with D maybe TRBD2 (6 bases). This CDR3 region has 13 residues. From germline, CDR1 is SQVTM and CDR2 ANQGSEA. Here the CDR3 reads CSVVETRGHDQYF. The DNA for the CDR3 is TGCAGCGTTGTAGAGACTAGGGGTCACGACCAGTACTTC.

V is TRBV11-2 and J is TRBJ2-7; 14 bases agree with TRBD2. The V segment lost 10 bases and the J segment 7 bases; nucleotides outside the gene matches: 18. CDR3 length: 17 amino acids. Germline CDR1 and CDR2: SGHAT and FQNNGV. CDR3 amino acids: CANNPRTSGRTLWEQYF. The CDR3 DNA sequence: TGTGCCAACAACCCCCGGACTAGCGGGAGGACATTGTGGGAGCAGTACTTC.

The CDR3 reads CASNPPGGEATEQYF. The CDR3 DNA sequence: TGTGCCAGCAATCCGCCGGGAGGGGAGGCTACGGAGCAGTACTTC. The chain uses TRBV6-5 and TRBJ2-7, with TRBD2 matching over 8 bases. This CDR3 contains 15 residues. Per germline, CDR1 MNHEY and CDR2 SVGAGI. The trim removed 7 bases at V and 7 bases at J, leaving 15 bases unmatched.

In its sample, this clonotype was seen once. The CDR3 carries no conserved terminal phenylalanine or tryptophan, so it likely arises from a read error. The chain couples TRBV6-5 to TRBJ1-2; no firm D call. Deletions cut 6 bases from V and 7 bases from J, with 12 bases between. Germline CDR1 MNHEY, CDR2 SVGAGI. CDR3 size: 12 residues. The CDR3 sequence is CASRPRTAGYTS. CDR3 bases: TGTGCCAGCAGACCACGGACTGCTGGCTACACCTCC.

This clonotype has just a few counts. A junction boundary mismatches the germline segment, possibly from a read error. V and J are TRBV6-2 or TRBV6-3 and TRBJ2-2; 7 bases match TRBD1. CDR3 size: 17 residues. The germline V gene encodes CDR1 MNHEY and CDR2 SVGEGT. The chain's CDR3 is CASSAGSGTVNTGELFF. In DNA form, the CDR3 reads TGTGCCAGCAGTGCAGGCTCCGGGACGGTGAACACAGGGGAGCTATTTTTT.

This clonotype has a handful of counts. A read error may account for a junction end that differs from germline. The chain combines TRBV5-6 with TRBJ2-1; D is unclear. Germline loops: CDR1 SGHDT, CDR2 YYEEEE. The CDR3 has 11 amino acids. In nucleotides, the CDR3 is TGTGACAGCAGCTTTAGCAGCGAGCACTTCTTC. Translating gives CDSSFSSEHFF.

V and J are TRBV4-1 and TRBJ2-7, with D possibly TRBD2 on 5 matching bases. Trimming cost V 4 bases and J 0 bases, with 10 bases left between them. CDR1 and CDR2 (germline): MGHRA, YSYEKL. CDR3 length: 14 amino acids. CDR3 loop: CASSLEESSYEQYF. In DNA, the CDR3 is TGCGCCAGCAGCCTGGAGGAGAGCTCCTACGAGCAGTACTTC.

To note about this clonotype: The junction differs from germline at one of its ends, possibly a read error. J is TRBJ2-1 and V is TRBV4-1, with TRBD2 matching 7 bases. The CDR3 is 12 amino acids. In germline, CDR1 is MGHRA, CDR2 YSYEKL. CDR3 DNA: TGTGCCAGCGGCCAAGGGAGGGGTGAGCAGTTCTTC. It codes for CASGQGRGEQFF.

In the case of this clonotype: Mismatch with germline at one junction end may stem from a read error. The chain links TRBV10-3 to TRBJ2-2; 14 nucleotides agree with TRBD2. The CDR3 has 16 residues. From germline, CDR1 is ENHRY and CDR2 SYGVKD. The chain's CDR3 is CAIRGGTSGSVGELFF. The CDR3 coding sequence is TGTGCTATCAGAGGAGGGACTAGCGGGAGCGTTGGGGAGCTGTTTTTC.